A selection of T cell receptor beta chains follows, all from one sample in a study of technical replicates of blood from several donors. Generated by immunoSEQ multiplex PCR, the TCRdb table keeps only in-frame clones and is missing some. There are 40,000 to 65,000 clones in the sample; around 84% occur only once, and 5% to 6% lies in the top ten. Sequencing was done on a sample of PBMCs. Receptors were obtained from a human donor in good health. Some clones in this sample may be carry-over from other donors' samples. The CDR3 runs from the conserved cysteine through the conserved F or W. The order of the fields is D gene, clone size, V gene, J gene, CDR3 protein, CDR3 DNA. The D gene is left open where the match is weak. Clone size is shown for a subset of rows, as once, few, many or a class of expanded clone.

d_call: TRBD2
clone_size: NA
v_call: TRBV27
j_call: TRBJ2-7
cdr3_aa: CASSSERGVPYEQYF
cdr3_nt: TGTGCCAGCAGTTCCGAGCGGGGGGTCCCCTACGAGCAGTACTTC

d_call: NA
clone_size: NA
v_call: TRBV6-6
j_call: TRBJ1-1
cdr3_aa: CASSYKGYGAFF
cdr3_nt: TGTGCCAGCAGTTACAAAGGCTACGGGGCTTTCTTT

d_call: NA
clone_size: NA
v_call: TRBV6-1
j_call: TRBJ1-1
cdr3_aa: CASSQGLNTEAFF
cdr3_nt: TGTGCCAGCAGCCAGGGATTAAACACTGAAGCTTTCTTT

d_call: NA
clone_size: NA
v_call: TRBV6-4
j_call: TRBJ1-5
cdr3_aa: CASSAQVNQPQHF
cdr3_nt: TGTGCCAGCAGTGCTCAGGTGAATCAGCCCCAGCATTTT

d_call: TRBD2
clone_size: NA
v_call: TRBV19
j_call: TRBJ2-7
cdr3_aa: CASSSAGGSAEQYF
cdr3_nt: TGTGCCAGTAGTTCTGCGGGAGGGTCGGCCGAGCAGTACTTC

d_call: NA
clone_size: NA
v_call: TRBV7-8
j_call: TRBJ1-2
cdr3_aa: CASSSIQGYYGYTF
cdr3_nt: TGTGCCAGCAGCTCTATACAGGGCTACTATGGCTACACCTTC

d_call: TRBD2
clone_size: NA
v_call: TRBV4-2
j_call: TRBJ2-3
cdr3_aa: CASSQEGGRGARADTQYF
cdr3_nt: TGTGCCAGCAGCCAAGAAGGAGGGCGGGGGGCCAGGGCAGATACGCAGTATTTT

d_call: TRBD1
clone_size: NA
v_call: TRBV7-2
j_call: TRBJ2-2
cdr3_aa: CASSLTPGQGRTGELFF
cdr3_nt: TGTGCCAGCAGCTTAACTCCGGGACAGGGGAGGACCGGGGAGCTGTTTTTT

d_call: NA
clone_size: NA
v_call: TRBV2
j_call: TRBJ1-5
cdr3_aa: CASSGLPMSPQHF
cdr3_nt: TGTGCCAGCAGTGGGTTACCAATGAGTCCCCAGCATTTT

d_call: NA
clone_size: NA
v_call: TRBV6-5
j_call: TRBJ2-1
cdr3_aa: CASSLWRAGPGFFF
cdr3_nt: TGTGCCAGCAGTCTCTGGAGAGCGGGTCCGGGGTTCTTCTTC

d_call: NA
clone_size: NA
v_call: TRBV6-5
j_call: TRBJ1-1
cdr3_aa: CASSGGWETEAFF
cdr3_nt: TGTGCCAGCAGCGGGGGGTGGGAGACTGAAGCTTTCTTT

d_call: TRBD1
clone_size: NA
v_call: TRBV19
j_call: TRBJ1-5
cdr3_aa: CASSPKGTGGRGNQPQHF
cdr3_nt: TGTGCCAGTAGTCCGAAAGGGACAGGGGGCCGGGGCAATCAGCCCCAGCATTTT

d_call: NA
clone_size: NA
v_call: TRBV14
j_call: TRBJ1-2
cdr3_aa: CASSQEGDWGDWSGYTF
cdr3_nt: TGTGCCAGCAGCCAAGAAGGGGACTGGGGGGATTGGAGTGGCTACACCTTC

d_call: TRBD1
clone_size: NA
v_call: TRBV6-5
j_call: TRBJ2-7
cdr3_aa: CASSRHGTDYEQYF
cdr3_nt: TGTGCCAGCAGCCGCCACGGGACAGACTACGAGCAGTACTTC

d_call: NA
clone_size: NA
v_call: TRBV4-3
j_call: TRBJ2-2
cdr3_aa: CASSQTWTSGELFF
cdr3_nt: TGCGCCAGCAGCCAAACATGGACTTCCGGGGAGCTGTTTTTT

d_call: NA
clone_size: NA
v_call: TRBV6-1
j_call: TRBJ2-7
cdr3_aa: CASSEEGAGAYEQYF
cdr3_nt: TGTGCCAGCAGTGAAGAAGGTGCAGGGGCCTACGAGCAGTACTTC

d_call: NA
clone_size: NA
v_call: TRBV5-5
j_call: TRBJ2-7
cdr3_aa: CASSLELRTYEQYF
cdr3_nt: TGTGCCAGCAGCTTGGAACTGCGGACTTACGAGCAGTACTTC

d_call: TRBD1
clone_size: NA
v_call: TRBV6-6
j_call: TRBJ1-6
cdr3_aa: CASSGTGINSPLHF
cdr3_nt: TGTGCCAGCAGTGGGACAGGAATTAATTCACCCCTCCACTTT

d_call: TRBD1
clone_size: NA
v_call: TRBV29-1
j_call: TRBJ2-7
cdr3_aa: CSVRPGGYEQYF
cdr3_nt: TGCAGCGTTCGGCCAGGGGGCTACGAGCAGTACTTC

d_call: NA
clone_size: once
v_call: TRBV19
j_call: TRBJ1-2
cdr3_aa: CASSIRGGSGYGYTF
cdr3_nt: TGTGCCAGTAGTATAAGGGGTGGCTCTGGCTATGGCTACACCTTC

d_call: NA
clone_size: NA
v_call: TRBV28
j_call: TRBJ1-1
cdr3_aa: CASSLQGAAEAFF
cdr3_nt: TGTGCCAGCAGTTTACAAGGGGCGGCTGAAGCTTTCTTT

d_call: NA
clone_size: many
v_call: TRBV7-8
j_call: TRBJ2-7
cdr3_aa: CASSLASTGTYF
cdr3_nt: TGTGCCAGCAGCTTAGCGTCCACAGGGACATACTTC

d_call: TRBD2
clone_size: NA
v_call: TRBV5-8
j_call: TRBJ2-2
cdr3_aa: CASAPGLAGLTVPGELFF
cdr3_nt: TGTGCCAGCGCTCCGGGACTAGCGGGGCTAACGGTCCCCGGGGAGCTGTTTTTT

d_call: NA
clone_size: NA
v_call: TRBV7-2
j_call: TRBJ1-6
cdr3_aa: CASSISGTYNSPLHF
cdr3_nt: TGTGCCAGCAGCATCTCCGGGACCTATAATTCACCCCTCCACTTT

d_call: TRBD2
clone_size: medium-sized
v_call: TRBV5-4
j_call: TRBJ2-5
cdr3_aa: CASSLVLAGYQETQYF
cdr3_nt: TGTGCCAGCAGCTTGGTTTTAGCGGGGTACCAAGAGACCCAGTACTTC

d_call: TRBD2
clone_size: NA
v_call: TRBV10-3
j_call: TRBJ2-3
cdr3_aa: CAIRKTSGRANADTQYF
cdr3_nt: TGTGCCATCAGAAAGACTAGCGGGAGGGCCAATGCAGATACGCAGTATTTT

d_call: NA
clone_size: NA
v_call: TRBV29-1
j_call: TRBJ1-2
cdr3_aa: CSVHKTNYGYTF
cdr3_nt: TGCAGCGTTCACAAAACTAACTATGGCTACACCTTC

d_call: NA
clone_size: once
v_call: TRBV30
j_call: TRBJ1-5
cdr3_aa: CAWSNGGNQPQHF
cdr3_nt: TGTGCCTGGAGTAACGGGGGCAATCAGCCCCAGCATTTT

d_call: NA
clone_size: NA
v_call: TRBV7-6
j_call: TRBJ2-3
cdr3_aa: CASSFPGDTQYF
cdr3_nt: TGTGCCAGCAGCTTCCCCGGGGATACGCAGTATTTT

d_call: TRBD1
clone_size: NA
v_call: TRBV7-9
j_call: TRBJ2-7
cdr3_aa: CASSLGGTGVPYEQYF
cdr3_nt: TGTGCCAGCAGCTTAGGGGGGACAGGGGTCCCCTACGAGCAGTACTTC

d_call: NA
clone_size: NA
v_call: TRBV30
j_call: TRBJ2-1
cdr3_aa: CAWDGGIPGNEQFF
cdr3_nt: TGTGCCTGGGACGGCGGGATCCCGGGCAATGAGCAGTTCTTC

d_call: NA
clone_size: NA
v_call: TRBV6-1
j_call: TRBJ1-1
cdr3_aa: CASSGLWGQKNTEAFF
cdr3_nt: TGTGCCAGCAGTGGGCTCTGGGGGCAGAAGAACACTGAAGCTTTCTTT

d_call: TRBD2
clone_size: NA
v_call: TRBV5-5
j_call: TRBJ2-3
cdr3_aa: CASSTGPSGWGDTQYF
cdr3_nt: TGTGCCAGCAGCACAGGGCCTAGCGGGTGGGGAGATACGCAGTATTTT

d_call: TRBD2
clone_size: NA
v_call: TRBV12-5
j_call: TRBJ2-1
cdr3_aa: CASGLVLAGPYNEQFF
cdr3_nt: TGTGCTAGTGGTTTGGTACTAGCGGGGCCCTACAATGAGCAGTTCTTC

d_call: TRBD2
clone_size: NA
v_call: TRBV6-4
j_call: TRBJ2-1
cdr3_aa: CASSFTSGSYDEQFF
cdr3_nt: TGTGCCAGCAGTTTCACTAGCGGGAGTTACGATGAGCAGTTCTTC

d_call: NA
clone_size: NA
v_call: TRBV5-5
j_call: TRBJ1-2
cdr3_aa: CASSRRGNYGYTF
cdr3_nt: TGTGCCAGCAGCCGGCGGGGCAACTATGGCTACACCTTC

d_call: TRBD2
clone_size: NA
v_call: TRBV13
j_call: TRBJ2-5
cdr3_aa: CASSRGLAAPGEETQYF
cdr3_nt: TGTGCCAGCAGCAGGGGACTAGCGGCCCCCGGGGAAGAGACCCAGTACTTC

d_call: NA
clone_size: NA
v_call: TRBV9
j_call: TRBJ2-1
cdr3_aa: CASSGGPLANEQFF
cdr3_nt: TGTGCCAGCAGCGGGGGGCCCCTGGCGAATGAGCAGTTCTTC

d_call: TRBD1
clone_size: NA
v_call: TRBV2
j_call: TRBJ2-7
cdr3_aa: CASSEQGSSYEQYF
cdr3_nt: TGTGCCAGCAGCGAACAGGGGTCGTCCTACGAGCAGTACTTC

d_call: NA
clone_size: NA
v_call: TRBV2
j_call: TRBJ2-2
cdr3_aa: CASSDLGGSGELFF
cdr3_nt: TGTGCCAGCAGTGATCTGGGGGGATCGGGGGAGCTGTTTTTT

d_call: NA
clone_size: NA
v_call: TRBV30
j_call: TRBJ2-1
cdr3_aa: CAFRGNSYNEQFF
cdr3_nt: TGTGCCTTCCGAGGGAACTCCTACAATGAGCAGTTCTTC

d_call: NA
clone_size: NA
v_call: TRBV19
j_call: TRBJ2-7
cdr3_aa: CASSPGLTYEQYF
cdr3_nt: TGTGCCAGTAGCCCCGGACTTACCTACGAGCAGTACTTC

d_call: NA
clone_size: once
v_call: TRBV7-9
j_call: TRBJ1-4
cdr3_aa: CASSPLGTNEKLFF
cdr3_nt: TGTGCCAGCAGCCCACTCGGGACTAATGAAAAACTGTTTTTT

d_call: NA
clone_size: NA
v_call: TRBV2
j_call: TRBJ1-4
cdr3_aa: CASSPQGATNEKLFF
cdr3_nt: TGTGCCAGCAGTCCTCAAGGGGCGACTAATGAAAAACTGTTTTTT

d_call: NA
clone_size: NA
v_call: TRBV5-1
j_call: TRBJ2-3
cdr3_aa: CASPSLLGGACWRTDTQYF
cdr3_nt: TGCGCCAGCCCCTCCCTGCTAGGGGGGGCCTGTTGGAGGACAGATACGCAGTATTTT

d_call: TRBD1
clone_size: NA
v_call: TRBV5-4
j_call: TRBJ2-6
cdr3_aa: CASSSPGQSSGANVLTF
cdr3_nt: TGTGCCAGCAGCTCACCGGGACAGAGCTCTGGGGCCAACGTCCTGACTTTC

d_call: NA
clone_size: NA
v_call: TRBV7-9
j_call: TRBJ2-3
cdr3_aa: CASSQWEAGASDTQYF
cdr3_nt: TGTGCCAGCAGCCAGTGGGAGGCGGGGGCCTCAGATACGCAGTATTTT

d_call: NA
clone_size: NA
v_call: TRBV4-3
j_call: TRBJ1-1
cdr3_aa: CASSQDWRGIPRSTEAFF
cdr3_nt: TGCGCCAGCAGCCAAGATTGGCGAGGCATCCCTAGGTCGACTGAAGCTTTCTTT

d_call: NA
clone_size: NA
v_call: TRBV7-8
j_call: TRBJ2-1
cdr3_aa: CASSPPLDEQFF
cdr3_nt: TGTGCCAGCAGCCCTCCTCTCGATGAGCAGTTCTTC

d_call: NA
clone_size: NA
v_call: TRBV30
j_call: TRBJ1-6
cdr3_aa: CAWSVSGYNSPLHF
cdr3_nt: TGTGCCTGGAGTGTCTCGGGCTATAATTCACCCCTCCACTTT

d_call: TRBD1
clone_size: NA
v_call: TRBV7-2
j_call: TRBJ1-2
cdr3_aa: CASSSRDRENYGYTF
cdr3_nt: TGTGCCAGCAGCTCCCGGGACAGGGAAAACTATGGCTACACCTTC

d_call: NA
clone_size: NA
v_call: TRBV5-1
j_call: TRBJ1-3
cdr3_aa: CASSLGQNSGNTIYF
cdr3_nt: TGCGCCAGCAGCTTGGGGCAGAACTCTGGAAACACCATATATTTT

d_call: NA
clone_size: NA
v_call: TRBV7-2
j_call: TRBJ1-1
cdr3_aa: CASSSGLFTANTEAFF
cdr3_nt: TGTGCCAGCAGCTCGGGACTCTTTACCGCGAACACTGAAGCTTTCTTT

d_call: NA
clone_size: NA
v_call: TRBV4-3
j_call: TRBJ1-2
cdr3_aa: CASSQEVPGSVYGYTF
cdr3_nt: TGCGCCAGCAGCCAAGAGGTCCCAGGGTCTGTCTATGGCTACACCTTC